The 17 T cell receptor beta chains below were found in one sample sequenced in a study of T cell repertoires in cytomegalovirus infection. TCRdb fed the reads into MiXCR, producing one record per CDR3 protein. The table shows hundreds of thousands of distinct CDR3 sequences, with about 30% occurring only once. Antigens of these TCRs are unknown. The starting material was cultured PBMCs, obtained from culture after CMV antigen stimulation. These receptors were taken from a human donor in good health (CMV status not recorded). Some clones in this sample may be carry-over from other donors' samples.

The genes are TRBV28 and TRBJ1-5; D perhaps matches TRBD1 (6 bases). Between the trimmed V and J ends, which lost 7 bases and 2 bases, there was a span of 15 bases. CDR1 and CDR2 from the germline V gene are MDHEN and SYDVKM. The CDR3 extends over 15 amino acids. The CDR3 DNA sequence: TGTGCCAGCACCCGTGGGGGCAGACGCAATCAGCCCCAGCATTTT. Its translation: CASTRGGRRNQPQHF.

This clonotype was seen a handful of times. V gene TRBV6-1 combines with J gene TRBJ2-7; 8 nucleotides align to TRBD2. Germline V gives CDR1 MNHNS, CDR2 SASEGT. The CDR3 is 16 residues long. J lost 0 bases, V lost 4 bases, and 8 bases had no gene match. The CDR3 sequence: CASSARLAGTSYEQYF. CDR3 nucleotide sequence: TGTGCCAGCAGTGCCCGGTTAGCGGGGACCTCCTACGAGCAGTACTTC.

The rearrangement uses TRBV6-4 and TRBJ2-5, with D perhaps matching TRBD2 (6 bases). The CDR3 totals 13 residues. Germline V gene sequence: CDR1 MRHNA, CDR2 SNTAGT. V was pared by 6 bases and J by 5 bases, with 13 bases between. The CDR3 spells CASSREVLETQYF. The CDR3 nucleotides read TGTGCCAGCAGCAGGGAGGTACTCGAGACCCAGTACTTC.

The chain is built from TRBV7-6 and TRBJ1-1; D might be TRBD1 (5 bases). The CDR3 sequence is 16 residues long. CDR1 is SGHVS, CDR2 FNYEAQ, per germline. The V end was cut by 5 bases, the J end by 2 bases, with 18 bases between. CDR3 loop: CASSHPDKGENTEAFF. CDR3 bases: TGTGCCAGCAGCCACCCGGACAAAGGGGAAAACACTGAAGCTTTCTTT.

This rearrangement joins TRBV4-3 to TRBJ2-7; D perhaps matches TRBD1 (6 bases). Looked up from germline, CDR1 is LGHNA and CDR2 is YSLEER. The CDR3 extends over 14 amino acids. Between the trimmed V and J ends, which lost 4 bases and 3 bases, there was a span of 13 bases. The chain's CDR3 is CASSRGQSNYEQYF. The CDR3 DNA reads TGCGCCAGCAGCCGCGGACAGAGTAACTACGAGCAGTACTTC.

This rearrangement joins TRBV18 to TRBJ2-1; TRBD2 matches 11 bases. The V gene end was trimmed by 4 bases and the J gene end by 7 bases; junction bases not matched to a gene: 9. The CDR3 covers 16 residues. Germline V gives CDR1 KGHSH, CDR2 LQKENI. The CDR3 DNA reads TGTGCCAGCTCACGCGATCCGGGACTAGCGGTAAATGAGCAGTTCTTC. Translated, it gives CASSRDPGLAVNEQFF.

This clonotype was seen ten or more times. The rearrangement links TRBV7-2 to TRBJ2-5; D remains ambiguous. CDR1 SGHTA and CDR2 FQGNSA come from the germline V gene. Trimming removed 1 base at V and 5 bases at J, with 8 bases between. The CDR3 totals 13 residues. The CDR3 spells CASSLVRRETQYF. The CDR3 coding sequence is TGTGCCAGCAGCTTAGTGCGGCGGGAGACCCAGTACTTC.

In DNA form, the CDR3 reads TGTGCCAGCAGCTTAGAAGAGCTAGGGGAGCTGTTTTTT. This gives the protein CASSLEELGELFF. The chain has TRBV7-8 and TRBJ2-2; D not certain. Germline V gene sequence: CDR1 SGHVS, CDR2 FQNEAQ. The V and J ends lost 1 base and 8 bases respectively, with 8 bases between them. The CDR3 sequence is 13 residues long.

This clonotype has only one observation. The genes are TRBV20-1 and TRBJ2-7, with a tentative D call TRBD2 (6 bases). The CDR3 consists of 17 residues. The V and J ends lost 3 bases and 1 base respectively, with 22 bases between them. Germline CDR1 DFQATT, CDR2 SNEGSKA (reference sequence). DNA of the CDR3: TGCAGTGCTAGTAGGCATTATTGGGAGGCTAATTCCTACGAGCAGTACTTC. It encodes CSASRHYWEANSYEQYF.

V and J are TRBV7-2 and TRBJ2-1, with 7 bases that match TRBD1. This CDR3 is 13 amino acids long. With V trimmed by 4 bases and J by 9 bases, 6 bases remained unmatched. Germline CDR1 and CDR2: SGHTA and FQGNSA. The CDR3 DNA is TGTGCCAGCAGCTCGGACAGGAGCAGTGAGCAGTTCTTC. Protein product: CASSSDRSSEQFF.

The chain uses TRBV5-1 and TRBJ2-3, with D hard to call. The length of the CDR3 is 15 residues. V lost 4 bases, J lost 0 bases, and 12 bases lay in between. CDR1 and CDR2 from the germline V gene are SGHRS and YFSETQ. The CDR3 protein is CASSPMGYSTDTQYF. In DNA, the CDR3 is TGCGCCAGCAGCCCTATGGGGTATAGCACAGATACGCAGTATTTT.

The rearrangement links TRBV5-1 to TRBJ2-1; TRBD1 or TRBD2 may be the D gene (5 bases each). The CDR3 length is 16 residues. CDR1 and CDR2 from the germline V gene are SGHRS and YFSETQ. The ends were cut back, 0 bases at V and 0 bases at J, with 10 bases in the middle. The DNA of the CDR3 is TGCGCCAGCAGCTTGGAGCCAGGGAGCTCCTACAATGAGCAGTTCTTC. Its protein product is CASSLEPGSSYNEQFF.

This clonotype was seen once. This rearrangement joins TRBV24-1 to TRBJ2-2; 10 bases fit TRBD2. The V gene's germline CDR1 is KGHDR and CDR2 SFDVKD. The CDR3 consists of 18 residues. V lost 3 bases and J lost 3; bases outside the gene matches: 9. In DNA form, the CDR3 reads TGTGCCACCAGTGATCACCCCCAGCGGGGGGGGGACACCGGGGAGCTGTTTTTT. It translates to CATSDHPQRGGDTGELFF.

This clonotype appeared a few times. The chain is built from TRBV20-1 and TRBJ1-4; D is unclear. V was pared by 0 bases and J by 6 bases, with 14 bases between. This CDR3 has 15 amino acids. CDR1 is DFQATT, CDR2 SNEGSKA, per germline (reference sequence). CDR3 sequence: CSARDIVQPDEKLFF. For the CDR3, the DNA is TGCAGTGCTAGAGACATTGTTCAACCGGATGAAAAACTGTTTTTT.

The chain carries TRBV7-8 and TRBJ2-1; D might be TRBD1 or TRBD2, each matching 6 bases. V shed 7 bases and J shed 3 bases, with 16 bases lying between them. The germline CDR1 and CDR2 sequences are SGHVS and FQNEAQ. The length of the CDR3 is 15 residues. CDR3: CASNARGANYNEQFF. As DNA, the CDR3 is TGTGCCAGCAACGCTAGGGGGGCAAACTACAATGAGCAGTTCTTC.

The CDR3, as DNA: TGTGCCAGCAGCTTGGGGACCCTCTCGGAGGGCTACACCTTC. Residues: CASSLGTLSEGYTF. V and J are TRBV7-9 and TRBJ1-2, with D possibly TRBD1 on 5 matching bases. Trimming left V 3 bases short and J 8 bases short, with 16 bases between. CDR1 and CDR2 (germline): SEHNR, FQNEAQ (reference sequence). The CDR3 extends over 14 amino acids.

The chain recombines TRBV12-5 with TRBJ1-4; D ambiguous. The germline V gene encodes CDR1 LGHNT and CDR2 FRNRAP. This CDR3 spans 11 amino acids. Between the trimmed V and J ends, which lost 1 base and 6 bases, there was a span of 0 bases. The CDR3 here is CASGLDEKLFF. CDR3 nucleotide sequence: TGTGCTAGTGGTTTGGATGAAAAACTGTTTTTT.